This T cell receptor beta chain was sequenced during a study of blood T cell repertoires in COVID-19. For the study at large: Samples taken during acute and convalescent COVID-19 were collected in the United States, Italy and Spain. PBMCs, B-cell-depleted T cells, or T cells provided the cDNA or gDNA that made up the material.

As originally analysed: Amplifying reference gene primers gave estimates of nucleated cell counts. Measured with immunoSEQ multiplex PCR; TCRdb has only the in-frame clones, and not every one. V and J calls and clone size follow that table, whereas D and trimming were derived from the DNA. The sample consists of 50,000 to 60,000 clones, around nine tenths of them appearing once. This clonotype was obtained from a man in his 60s with active COVID-19. The specimen sequenced was peripheral blood.

The CDR3 reads CASSAIGAATEAFF. The DNA of the CDR3 is TGTGCCAGCAGCGCCATTGGGGCGGCCACTGAAGCTTTCTTT. The chain combines TRBV9 with TRBJ1-1; weak D call: TRBD1 (5 bases). The CDR3 is 14 amino acids. CDR1 SGDLS and CDR2 YYNGEE come from the germline V gene. Deletions cut 3 bases from V and 4 bases from J, with 13 bases between.